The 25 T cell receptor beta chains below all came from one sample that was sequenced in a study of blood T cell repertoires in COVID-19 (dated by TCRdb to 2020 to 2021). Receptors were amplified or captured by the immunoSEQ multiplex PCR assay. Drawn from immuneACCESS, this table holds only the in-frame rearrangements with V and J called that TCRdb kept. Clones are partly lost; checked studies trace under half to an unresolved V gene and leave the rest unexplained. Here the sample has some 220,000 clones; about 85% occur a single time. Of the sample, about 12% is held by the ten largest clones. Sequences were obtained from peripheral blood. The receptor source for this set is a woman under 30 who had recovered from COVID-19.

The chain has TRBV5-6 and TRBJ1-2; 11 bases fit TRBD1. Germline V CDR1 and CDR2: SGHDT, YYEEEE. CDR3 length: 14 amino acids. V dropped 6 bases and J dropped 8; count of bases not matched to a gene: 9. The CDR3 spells CASTVPGTGGGYTF. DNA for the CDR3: TGTGCCAGCACCGTCCCTGGGACAGGGGGAGGCTACACCTTC.

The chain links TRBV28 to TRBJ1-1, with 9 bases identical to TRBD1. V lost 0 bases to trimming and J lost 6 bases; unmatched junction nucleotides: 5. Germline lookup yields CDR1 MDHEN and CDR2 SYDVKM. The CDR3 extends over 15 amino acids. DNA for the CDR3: TGTGCCAGCAGTTTATGGGGACAGGGTGGTGCTGAAGCTTTCTTT. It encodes CASSLWGQGGAEAFF.

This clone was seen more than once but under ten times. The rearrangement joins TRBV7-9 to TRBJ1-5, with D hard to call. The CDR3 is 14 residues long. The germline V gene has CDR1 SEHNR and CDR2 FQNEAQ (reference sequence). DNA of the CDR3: TGTGCTTCGGCACACAGTCATAGCAATCAGCCCCAGCATTTT. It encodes CASAHSHSNQPQHF.

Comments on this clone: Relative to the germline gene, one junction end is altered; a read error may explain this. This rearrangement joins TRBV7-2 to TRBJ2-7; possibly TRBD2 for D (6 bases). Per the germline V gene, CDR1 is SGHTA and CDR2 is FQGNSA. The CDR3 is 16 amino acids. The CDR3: CASSLLSGVSSYEQYF. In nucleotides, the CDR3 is TGTGCCAGCAGCTTATTATCGGGGGTGAGCTCCTACGAGCAGTATTTC.

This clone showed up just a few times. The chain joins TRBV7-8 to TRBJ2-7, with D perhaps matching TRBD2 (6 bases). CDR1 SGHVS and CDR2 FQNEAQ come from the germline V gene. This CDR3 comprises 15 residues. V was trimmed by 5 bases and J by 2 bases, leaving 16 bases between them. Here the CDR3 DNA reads TGTGCCAGCAGCGAACAAGCGGGCCGTACCTACGAGCAGTACTTC. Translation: CASSEQAGRTYEQYF. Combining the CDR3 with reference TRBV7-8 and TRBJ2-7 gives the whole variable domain GAGVSQSPRYKVAKRGQDVALRCDPISGHVSLFWYQQALGQGPEFLTYFQNEAQLDKSGLPSDRFFAERPEGSVSTLKIQRTQQEDSAVYLCASSEQAGRTYEQYFGPGTRLTVT.

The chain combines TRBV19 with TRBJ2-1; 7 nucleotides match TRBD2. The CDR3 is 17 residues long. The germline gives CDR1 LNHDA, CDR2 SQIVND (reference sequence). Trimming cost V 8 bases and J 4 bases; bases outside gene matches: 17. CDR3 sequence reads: CASRPSGRPYLYNEQFF. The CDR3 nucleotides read TGTGCCAGTCGCCCTAGCGGCCGACCTTATTTATACAATGAGCAGTTCTTC.

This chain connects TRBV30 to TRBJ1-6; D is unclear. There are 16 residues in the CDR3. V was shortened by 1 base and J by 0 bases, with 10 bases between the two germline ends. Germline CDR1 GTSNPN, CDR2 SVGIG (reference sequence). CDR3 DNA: TGTGCCTGGAGTGCCGACTCCCTCTCCTATAATTCACCCCTCCACTTT. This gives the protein CAWSADSLSYNSPLHF.

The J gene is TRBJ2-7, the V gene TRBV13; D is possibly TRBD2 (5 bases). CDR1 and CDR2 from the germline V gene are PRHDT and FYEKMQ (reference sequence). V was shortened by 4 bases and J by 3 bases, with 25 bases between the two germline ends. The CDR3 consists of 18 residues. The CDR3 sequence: CASSSRRGDSIDFYEQYF. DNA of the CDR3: TGTGCCAGCAGCTCCCGCCGGGGAGACTCGATAGATTTCTACGAGCAGTACTTC.

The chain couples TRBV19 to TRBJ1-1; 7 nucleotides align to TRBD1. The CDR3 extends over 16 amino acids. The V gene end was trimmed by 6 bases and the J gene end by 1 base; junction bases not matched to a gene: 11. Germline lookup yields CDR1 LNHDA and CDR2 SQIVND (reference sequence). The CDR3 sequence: CASRVLVDRANTEAFF. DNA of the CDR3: TGTGCCAGTAGAGTACTCGTCGACAGGGCGAACACTGAAGCTTTCTTT.

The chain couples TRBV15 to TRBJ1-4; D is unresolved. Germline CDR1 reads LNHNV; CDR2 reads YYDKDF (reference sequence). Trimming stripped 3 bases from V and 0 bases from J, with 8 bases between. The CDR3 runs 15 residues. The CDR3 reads CATSSTTATNEKLFF. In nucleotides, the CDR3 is TGTGCCACCAGCAGTACAACCGCAACTAATGAAAAACTGTTTTTT.

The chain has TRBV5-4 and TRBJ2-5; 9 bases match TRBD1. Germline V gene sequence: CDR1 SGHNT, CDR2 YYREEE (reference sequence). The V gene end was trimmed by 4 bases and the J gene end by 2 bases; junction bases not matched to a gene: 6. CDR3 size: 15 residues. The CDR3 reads CASSDKGTGQETQYF. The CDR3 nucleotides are TGTGCCAGCAGCGACAAAGGGACAGGGCAAGAGACCCAGTACTTC. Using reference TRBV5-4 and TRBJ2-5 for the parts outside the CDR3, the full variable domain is ETGVTQSPTHLIKTRGQQVTLRCSSQSGHNTVSWYQQALGQGPQFIFQYYREEENGRGNFPPRFSGLQFPNYSSELNVNALELDDSALYLCASSDKGTGQETQYFGPGTRLLVL.

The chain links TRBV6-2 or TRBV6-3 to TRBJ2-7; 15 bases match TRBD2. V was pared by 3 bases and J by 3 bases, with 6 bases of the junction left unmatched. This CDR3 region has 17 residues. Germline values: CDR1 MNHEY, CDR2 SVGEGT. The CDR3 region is CASSYRGLAGGRYEQYF. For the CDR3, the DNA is TGTGCCAGCAGTTATCGAGGACTAGCGGGAGGGCGCTACGAGCAGTACTTC.

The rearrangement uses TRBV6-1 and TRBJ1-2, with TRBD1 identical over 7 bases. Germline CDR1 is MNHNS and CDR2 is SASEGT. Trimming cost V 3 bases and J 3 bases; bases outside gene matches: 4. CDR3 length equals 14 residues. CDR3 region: CASSEDRTYYGYTF. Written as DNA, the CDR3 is TGTGCCAGCAGTGAGGACAGGACCTACTATGGCTACACCTTC.

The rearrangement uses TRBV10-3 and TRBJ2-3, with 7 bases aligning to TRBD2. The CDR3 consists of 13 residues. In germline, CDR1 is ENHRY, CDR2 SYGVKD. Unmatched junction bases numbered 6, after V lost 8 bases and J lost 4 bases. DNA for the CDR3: TGTGCCATCGGGCGGGAGTGGGCAGATACGCAGTATTTT. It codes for CAIGREWADTQYF.

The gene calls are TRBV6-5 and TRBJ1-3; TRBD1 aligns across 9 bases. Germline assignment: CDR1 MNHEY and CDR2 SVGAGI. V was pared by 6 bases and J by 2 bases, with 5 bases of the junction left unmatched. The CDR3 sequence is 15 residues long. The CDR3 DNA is TGTGCCAGCAGCCTACAGGGGGCGGCTGGAAACACCATATATTTT. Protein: CASSLQGAAGNTIYF.

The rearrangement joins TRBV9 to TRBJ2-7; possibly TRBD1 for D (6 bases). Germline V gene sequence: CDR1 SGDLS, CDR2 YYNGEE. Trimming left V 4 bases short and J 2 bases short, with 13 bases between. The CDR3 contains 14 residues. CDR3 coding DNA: TGTGCCAGCAGCTCTACAGGGTTTCCCTACGAGCAGTACTTC. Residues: CASSSTGFPYEQYF.

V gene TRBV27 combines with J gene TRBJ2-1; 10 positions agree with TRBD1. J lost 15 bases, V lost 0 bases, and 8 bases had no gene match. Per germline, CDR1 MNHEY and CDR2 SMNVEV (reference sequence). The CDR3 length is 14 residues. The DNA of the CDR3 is TGTGCCAGCAGTTTATCCCGACAGGGGGCTCATTGGTTCTTC. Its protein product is CASSLSRQGAHWFF.

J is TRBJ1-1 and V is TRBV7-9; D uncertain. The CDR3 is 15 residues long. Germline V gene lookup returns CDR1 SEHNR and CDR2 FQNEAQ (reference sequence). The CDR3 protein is CAERQDLYLNTEAFF. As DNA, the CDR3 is TGTGCGGAGAGGCAGGACTTATATCTGAACACTGAAGCTTTCTTT. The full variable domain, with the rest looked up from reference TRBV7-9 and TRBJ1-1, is DTGVSQNPRHKITKRGQNVTFRCDPISEHNRLYWYRQTLGQGPEFLTYFQNEAQLEKSRLLSDRFSAERPKGSFSTLEIQRTEQGDSAMYLCAERQDLYLNTEAFFGQGTRLTVV.

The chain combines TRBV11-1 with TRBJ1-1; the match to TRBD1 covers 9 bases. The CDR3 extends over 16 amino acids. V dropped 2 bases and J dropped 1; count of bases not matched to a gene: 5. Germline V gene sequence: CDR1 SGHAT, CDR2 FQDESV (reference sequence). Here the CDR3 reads CASSLFPGQGNTEAFF. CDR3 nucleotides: TGTGCCAGCAGCTTATTTCCGGGACAGGGGAACACTGAAGCTTTCTTT.

The chain's CDR3 is CASSPRNTEAFF. Here the CDR3 DNA reads TGTGCCAGCAGCCCTCGGAACACTGAAGCTTTCTTT. The chain joins TRBV25-1 to TRBJ1-1; D is undetermined. The V and J ends lost 6 bases and 1 base respectively, with 6 bases between them. CDR1 is MGHDK and CDR2 is SYGVNS in the germline V gene. The CDR3 has 12 residues.

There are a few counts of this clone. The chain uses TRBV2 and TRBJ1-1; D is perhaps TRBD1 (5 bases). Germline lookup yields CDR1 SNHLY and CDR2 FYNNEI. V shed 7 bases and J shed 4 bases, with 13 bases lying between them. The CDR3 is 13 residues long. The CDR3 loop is CASNDGGITEAFF. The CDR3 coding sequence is TGTGCCAGCAACGACGGGGGGATCACTGAAGCTTTCTTT. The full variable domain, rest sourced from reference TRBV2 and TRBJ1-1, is EPEVTQTPSHQVTQMGQEVILRCVPISNHLYFYWYRQILGQKVEFLVSFYNNEISEKSEIFDDQFSVERPDGSNFTLKIRSTKLEDSAMYFCASNDGGITEAFFGQGTRLTVV.

CDR3 bases: TGTGCCAGCAGCTTAAGACTAGCGGTAAAAAACATTCAGTACTTC. It specifies CASSLRLAVKNIQYF. The V and J genes are TRBV7-2 and TRBJ2-4, with 9 bases matching TRBD2. V shed 2 bases, J shed 4 bases, and the junction held 3 bases outside the gene matches. The CDR3 has 15 amino acids. Germline lookup yields CDR1 SGHTA and CDR2 FQGNSA.

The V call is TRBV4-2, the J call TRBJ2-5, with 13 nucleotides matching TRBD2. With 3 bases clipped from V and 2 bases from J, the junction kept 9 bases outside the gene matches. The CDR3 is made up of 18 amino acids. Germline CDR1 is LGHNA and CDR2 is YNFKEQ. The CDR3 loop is CASSQTLAGGPEQETQYF. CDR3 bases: TGTGCCAGCAGCCAGACACTAGCGGGAGGGCCGGAACAAGAGACCCAGTACTTC.

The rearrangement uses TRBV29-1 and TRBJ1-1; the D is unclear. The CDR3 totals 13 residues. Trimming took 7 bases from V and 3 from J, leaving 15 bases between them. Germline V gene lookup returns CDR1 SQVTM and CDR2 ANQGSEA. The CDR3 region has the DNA TGCAGCGCCGTGAGGCCCCGGGACACTGAAGCTTTCTTT. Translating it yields CSAVRPRDTEAFF.

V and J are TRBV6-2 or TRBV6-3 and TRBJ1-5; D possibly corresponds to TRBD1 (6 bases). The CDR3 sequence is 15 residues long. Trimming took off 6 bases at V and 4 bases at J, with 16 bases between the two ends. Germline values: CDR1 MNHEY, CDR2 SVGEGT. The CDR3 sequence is CASSSVAGANQPQHF. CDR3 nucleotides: TGTGCCAGCAGCAGTGTCGCAGGGGCAAATCAGCCCCAGCATTTT.